This T cell receptor (beta chain) is from a study of T cells in pancreatic ductal adenocarcinoma. Selected pancreatic ductal adenocarcinoma patients had undergone surgery without neoadjuvant therapy. The assay was immunoSEQ multiplex PCR, and TCRdb's table has in-frame clones only and misses some. This table holds about 98,000 clones, nearly 95% found once. The V segment lost 2 bases and the J segment 2 bases; nucleotides outside the gene matches: 6. Germline CDR1 and CDR2: SGHKS and YYEKEE (reference sequence). This CDR3 region has 16 residues. The source of this sequence is a human donor with pancreatic ductal adenocarcinoma. V is TRBV5-5 and J is TRBJ2-4; 8 bases line up with TRBD2. The sequencing input was PBMCs. CDR3 nucleotide sequence: TGTGCCAGCAGCTTTTCCTCGGGAGGGCCCAAAAACATTCAGTACTTC. Residues: CASSFSSGGPKNIQYF.